The present TCR beta chain was sequenced within a study of shared clonotypes between healthy human individuals. Study-wide findings and caveats: Sorted-subset sequencing was shown by rarefaction to be incomplete despite large depth.

All donors qualified as healthy HIV-negative adults and had experienced no recent acute infections or vaccinations. Within Nashville, Tennessee resided all donors, each a Caucasian adult. Points on this clone: Its antigen is not identified. Additional DNA sequences in this sample encode the identical CDR3.

Germline loops: CDR1 SGHTA, CDR2 FQGNSA. This CDR3 contains 12 residues. Trimming stripped 3 bases from V and 5 bases from J, with 6 bases between. The authors' processing: There were no quality scores in the junction-only immunoSEQ sequences, so filtering differed. Generated by immunoSEQ multiplex PCR, the TCRdb table keeps only in-frame clones and is missing some. The DNA gave D and trimming, while V, J and clone size come from that table. The sample includes around 2.3 million clones, roughly 95% of them seen just once. The sequenced sample was naive CD4+ T cells sorted from blood. Subset given: CD45RA+ positively selected. This receptor was identified in a man aged 18 to 29 in good health. The chain has TRBV7-2 and TRBJ2-3; no clear D gene. The CDR3 loop is CASSFGRDTQYF. CDR3 bases: TGTGCCAGCAGCTTCGGAAGAGATACGCAGTATTTT.